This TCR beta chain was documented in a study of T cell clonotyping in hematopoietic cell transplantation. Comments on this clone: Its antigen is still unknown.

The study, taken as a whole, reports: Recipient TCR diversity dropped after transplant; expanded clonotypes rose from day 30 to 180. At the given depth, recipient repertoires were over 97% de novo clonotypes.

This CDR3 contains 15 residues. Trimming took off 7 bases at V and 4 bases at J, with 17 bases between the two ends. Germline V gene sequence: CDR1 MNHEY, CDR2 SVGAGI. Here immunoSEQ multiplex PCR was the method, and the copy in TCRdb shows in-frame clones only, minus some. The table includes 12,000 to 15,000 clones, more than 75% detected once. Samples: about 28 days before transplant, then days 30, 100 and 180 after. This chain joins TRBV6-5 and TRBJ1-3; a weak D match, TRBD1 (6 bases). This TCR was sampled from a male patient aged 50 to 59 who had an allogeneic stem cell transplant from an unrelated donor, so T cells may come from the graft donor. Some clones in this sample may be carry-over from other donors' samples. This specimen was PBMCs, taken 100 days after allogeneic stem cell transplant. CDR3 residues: CASTRGGAGGNTIYF. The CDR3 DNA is TGTGCCAGCACTAGGGGGGGCGCAGGCGGAAACACCATATATTTT.